The next 10 T cell receptor beta chains were all read from a single sample in a study of CD8 T cells in Susac syndrome. Reverse transcription of 0.5 to 1 ug RNA was performed with random hexamers. TCRdb itself ran the immunoSEQ multiplex PCR reads through MiXCR, one entry per CDR3 protein. The sample lists roughly 250,000 distinct CDR3 sequences, 90% to 96% occurring once. Sequencing input: CD4+ T cells from PBMCs. The receptors come from a human donor with Susac syndrome.

This chain joins TRBV7-3 and TRBJ2-7; D is possibly TRBD2 (6 bases). The CDR3 spans 13 residues. CDR1 is SGHTA, CDR2 FQGTGA, per germline. V was cut by 4 bases and J by 6 bases, with 13 bases left in between. CDR3 sequence reads: CASSSGVSGEQYF. Written as DNA, the CDR3 is TGTGCCAGCAGCTCGGGAGTTTCCGGCGAGCAGTACTTC.

Only one count was recorded for this clonotype. The gene calls are TRBV7-3 and TRBJ2-3; TRBD2 matches 10 bases. The CDR3 extends over 16 amino acids. Trimming cost V 4 bases and J 4 bases; bases outside gene matches: 8. CDR1 SGHTA and CDR2 FQGTGA come from the germline V gene. The CDR3: CASSWSSGSLADTQYF. DNA of the CDR3: TGTGCCAGCAGCTGGTCTAGCGGGAGTTTGGCAGATACGCAGTATTTT.

This chain joins TRBV7-6 and TRBJ1-5, with unresolved D. Trimming shortened V by 5 bases and J by 2 bases, and 10 bases separated the two germline ends. This CDR3 spans 14 amino acids. The germline V gene has CDR1 SGHVS and CDR2 FNYEAQ. In DNA, the CDR3 is TGTGCCAGCAGCCCAGACAAGCGCAATCAGCCCCAGCATTTT. This encodes CASSPDKRNQPQHF. Full variable domain (outside the CDR3, taken from reference TRBV7-6 and TRBJ1-5): GAGVSQSPRYKVTKRGQDVALRCDPISGHVSLYWYRQALGQGPEFLTYFNYEAQQDKSGLPNDRFSAERPEGSISTLTIQRTEQRDSAMYRCASSPDKRNQPQHFGDGTRLSIL.

This sequence joins TRBV12-5 and TRBJ2-3, with D hard to call. V was shortened by 6 bases and J by 4 bases, with 11 bases between the two germline ends. Germline CDR1 reads LGHNT; CDR2 reads FRNRAP. The CDR3 has 13 residues. The DNA of the CDR3 is TGTGCTAGTGGCCCCGTGATGGCAGATACGCAGTATTTT. This translates into CASGPVMADTQYF.

This chain connects TRBV29-1 to TRBJ2-6, with D perhaps TRBD2 (5 bases). Germline-derived CDR1 and CDR2 are SQVTM and ANQGSEA. The CDR3 sequence is 15 residues long. V was pared by 3 bases and J by 7 bases, with 16 bases between. CDR3 DNA: TGCAGCGTTGATAGACTACCCTCTGAAGCCAACGTCCTGACTTTC. Encoded protein: CSVDRLPSEANVLTF. The whole variable domain, filled in from reference TRBV29-1 and TRBJ2-6, reads SAVISQKPSRDICQRGTSLTIQCQVDSQVTMMFWYRQQPGQSLTLIATANQGSEATYESGFVIDKFPISRPNLTFSTLTVSNMSPEDSSIYLCSVDRLPSEANVLTFGAGSRLTVL.

The chain links TRBV5-6 to TRBJ2-3; D is uncertain. Germline V CDR1 and CDR2: SGHDT, YYEEEE. The V and J ends lost 4 bases and 6 bases respectively, with 12 bases between them. The CDR3 runs to 13 residues. The CDR3 is CASSTGRRDTQYF. CDR3 bases: TGTGCCAGCAGCACTGGTCGAAGGGATACGCAGTATTTT. Full variable domain (missing parts from reference TRBV5-6 and TRBJ2-3): DAGVTQSPTHLIKTRGQQVTLRCSPKSGHDTVSWYQQALGQGPQFIFQYYEEEERQRGNFPDRFSGHQFPNYSSELNVNALLLGDSALYLCASSTGRRDTQYFGPGTRLTVL.

This clonotype was found once. The rearrangement links TRBV28 to TRBJ1-4; no clear D gene. Germline V lookup: CDR1 MDHEN, CDR2 SYDVKM. This CDR3 comprises 14 residues. The germline V and J ends were trimmed by 6 bases and 7 bases, with 15 bases remaining between them. CDR3 sequence reads: CASSYGPSSEKLFF. DNA for the CDR3: TGTGCCAGCAGCTACGGTCCCTCGAGTGAAAAACTGTTTTTT. The entire variable domain, with the rest obtained from reference TRBV28 and TRBJ1-4, is as follows: DVKVTQSSRYLVKRTGEKVFLECVQDMDHENMFWYRQDPGLGLRLIYFSYDVKMKEKGDIPEGYSVSREKKERFSLILESASTNQTSMYLCASSYGPSSEKLFFGSGTQLSVL.

The chain carries TRBV20-1 and TRBJ1-4; 9 bases align to TRBD1. Per germline, CDR1 DFQATT and CDR2 SNEGSKA (reference sequence). The CDR3 contains 15 residues. V was pared by 3 bases and J by 7 bases, with 9 bases of the junction left unmatched. The CDR3 region is CSASTSQGAREKLFF. DNA for the CDR3: TGCAGTGCTAGCACATCACAGGGGGCACGTGAAAAACTGTTTTTT.

The chain recombines TRBV29-1 with TRBJ2-5; D not resolved. V lost 6 bases and J 5 bases, leaving 7 bases between the germline ends. Germline assignment: CDR1 SQVTM and CDR2 ANQGSEA. The CDR3 contains 10 residues. In DNA form, the CDR3 reads TGCAGCGTGTGGCGGGAGACCCAGTACTTC. Translating gives CSVWRETQYF.

V and J are TRBV3-1 and TRBJ2-7, with D uncertain. Trimming took off 0 bases at V and 5 bases at J, with 14 bases between the two ends. The CDR3 contains 15 residues. Germline V lookup: CDR1 LGHDT, CDR2 YNNKEL (reference sequence). This CDR3 is CASSQEHRRSDEQYF. DNA of the CDR3: TGTGCCAGCAGCCAAGAACACCGCCGAAGCGACGAGCAGTACTTC.